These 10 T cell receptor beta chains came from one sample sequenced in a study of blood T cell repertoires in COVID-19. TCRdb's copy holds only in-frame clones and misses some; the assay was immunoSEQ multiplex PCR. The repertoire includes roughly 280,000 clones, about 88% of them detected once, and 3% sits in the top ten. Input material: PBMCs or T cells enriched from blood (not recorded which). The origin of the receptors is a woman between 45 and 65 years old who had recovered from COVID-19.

This CDR3 is CAIRREGETQYF. CDR3 in DNA: TGTGCCATAAGGCGGGAGGGGGAGACCCAGTACTTC. V and J are TRBV10-3 and TRBJ2-5; 9 positions agree with TRBD2. Trimming took 9 bases from V and 5 from J; bases not matched to a gene: 4. CDR3 length: 12 amino acids. Looked up from germline, CDR1 is ENHRY and CDR2 is SYGVKD.

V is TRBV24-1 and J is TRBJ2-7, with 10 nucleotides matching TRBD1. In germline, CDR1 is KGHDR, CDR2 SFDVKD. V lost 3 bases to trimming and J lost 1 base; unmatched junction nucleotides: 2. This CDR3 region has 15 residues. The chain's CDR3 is CATSDPGQGSYEQYF. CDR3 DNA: TGTGCCACCAGTGATCCGGGACAGGGGTCCTACGAGCAGTACTTC.

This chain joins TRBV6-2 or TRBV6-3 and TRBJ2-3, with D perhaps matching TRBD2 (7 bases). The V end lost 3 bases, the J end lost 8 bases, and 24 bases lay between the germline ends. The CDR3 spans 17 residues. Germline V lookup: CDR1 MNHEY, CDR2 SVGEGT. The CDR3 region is CASSYGSRGALGGTQYF. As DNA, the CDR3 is TGTGCCAGCAGTTATGGGAGCCGGGGGGCGCTGGGAGGTACGCAGTATTTT.

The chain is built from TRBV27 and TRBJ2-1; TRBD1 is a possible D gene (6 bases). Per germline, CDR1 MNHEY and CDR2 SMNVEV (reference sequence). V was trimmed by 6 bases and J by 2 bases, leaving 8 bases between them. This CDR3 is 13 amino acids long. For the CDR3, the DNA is TGTGCCAGCAGGAGGGGGACCTACAATGAGCAGTTCTTC. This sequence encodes CASRRGTYNEQFF.

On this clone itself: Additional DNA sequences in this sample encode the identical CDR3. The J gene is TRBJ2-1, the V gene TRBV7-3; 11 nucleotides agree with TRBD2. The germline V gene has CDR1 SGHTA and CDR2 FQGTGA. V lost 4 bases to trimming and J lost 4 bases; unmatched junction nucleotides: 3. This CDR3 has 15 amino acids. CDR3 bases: TGTGCCAGCAGCTCGACTAGCGGGGCATACAATGAGCAGTTCTTC. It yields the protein CASSSTSGAYNEQFF.

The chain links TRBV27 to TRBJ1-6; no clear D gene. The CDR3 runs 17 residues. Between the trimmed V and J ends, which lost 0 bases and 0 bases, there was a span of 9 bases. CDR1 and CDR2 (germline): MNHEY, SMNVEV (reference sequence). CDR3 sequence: CASSLSPESSYNSPLHF. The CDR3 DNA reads TGTGCCAGCAGTTTATCTCCGGAGAGCTCCTATAATTCACCCCTCCACTTT.

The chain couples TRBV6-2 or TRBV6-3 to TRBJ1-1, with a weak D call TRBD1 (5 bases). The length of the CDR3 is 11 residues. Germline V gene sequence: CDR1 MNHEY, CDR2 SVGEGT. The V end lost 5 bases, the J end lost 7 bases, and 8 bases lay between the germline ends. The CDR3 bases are TGTGCCAGCAGTAATCAGGGTGAAGCTTTCTTT. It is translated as CASSNQGEAFF.

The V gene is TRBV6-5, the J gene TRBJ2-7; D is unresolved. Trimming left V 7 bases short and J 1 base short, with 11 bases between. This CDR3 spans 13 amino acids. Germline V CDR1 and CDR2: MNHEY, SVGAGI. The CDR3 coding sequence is TGTGCCAGCACCTTGACACGATCCTACGAGCAGTACTTC. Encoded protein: CASTLTRSYEQYF.

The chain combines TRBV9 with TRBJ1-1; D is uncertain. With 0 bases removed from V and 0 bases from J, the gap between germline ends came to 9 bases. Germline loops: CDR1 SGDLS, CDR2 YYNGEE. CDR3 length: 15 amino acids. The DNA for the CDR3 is TGTGCCAGCAGCGTAGTAAACAGCATGAACACTGAAGCTTTCTTT. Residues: CASSVVNSMNTEAFF.

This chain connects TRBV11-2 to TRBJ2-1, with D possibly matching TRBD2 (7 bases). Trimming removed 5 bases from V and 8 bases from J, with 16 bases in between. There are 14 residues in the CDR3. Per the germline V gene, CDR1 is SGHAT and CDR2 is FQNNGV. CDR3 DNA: TGTGCCAGCAGCAAACGTCGGGGGGCGGATGAGCAGTTCTTC. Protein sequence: CASSKRRGADEQFF.